Listed here are 16 T cell receptor beta chains from one sample, sequenced in a study of graft-versus-host responses after intestinal transplantation. Method: immunoSEQ multiplex PCR; TCRdb's copy keeps in-frame clones and lacks some. The table includes about 57,000 clones, roughly 90% detected once. The sequencing used PBMCs, collected 26 days after transplant. These TCRs come from a human patient who received an intestinal transplant, so some T cells may come from the graft donor.

The V call is TRBV9, the J call TRBJ2-3; no reliable D call. The germline V gene encodes CDR1 SGDLS and CDR2 YYNGEE. The length of the CDR3 is 15 residues. With 0 bases removed from V and 0 bases from J, the gap between germline ends came to 8 bases. CDR3 DNA sequence: TGTGCCAGCAGCGTAGGTGCGGAGAGCACAGATACGCAGTATTTT. This translates into CASSVGAESTDTQYF. The full variable domain, rest sourced from reference TRBV9 and TRBJ2-3, is DSGVTQTPKHLITATGQRVTLRCSPRSGDLSVYWYQQSLDQGLQFLIQYYNGEERAKGNILERFSAQQFPDLHSELNLSSLELGDSALYFCASSVGAESTDTQYFGPGTRLTVL.

This clone was seen a few times. V and J are TRBV6-5 and TRBJ1-3; D perhaps matches TRBD1 (5 bases). CDR1 MNHEY and CDR2 SVGAGI come from the germline V gene. V shed 6 bases and J shed 0 bases, with 12 bases lying between them. CDR3 length: 15 residues. CDR3 coding DNA: TGTGCCAGCAGCCCCGGACAAACCTCTGGAAACACCATATATTTT. It encodes CASSPGQTSGNTIYF.

The V gene is TRBV4-1, the J gene TRBJ2-7, with 7 positions matching TRBD2. The CDR3 has 13 amino acids. Germline CDR1 reads MGHRA; CDR2 reads YSYEKL. V lost 4 bases, J lost 5 bases, and 5 bases stayed unmatched. Written as DNA, the CDR3 is TGCGCCAGCAGCCCCGGTCGGGGGGACGAGCAGTACTTC. Protein: CASSPGRGDEQYF.

The V call is TRBV6-5, the J call TRBJ2-1; 10 nucleotides agree with TRBD2. The CDR3 loop spans 14 amino acids. Germline CDR1 is MNHEY and CDR2 is SVGAGI. J lost 7 bases, V lost 6 bases, and 6 bases had no gene match. The CDR3 is CASRAGGPLNEQFF. The CDR3 DNA reads TGTGCCAGCAGAGCGGGGGGGCCGTTAAATGAGCAGTTCTTC.

The chain carries TRBV5-1 and TRBJ2-2, with 11 positions matching TRBD2. The junction had 6 bases not matched to a gene; V was cut back by 4 bases and J by 4 bases. The CDR3 totals 16 residues. Germline-derived CDR1 and CDR2 are SGHRS and YFSETQ. The CDR3 loop is CASSGTSGGATGELFF. The CDR3 DNA follows: TGCGCCAGCAGCGGAACTAGCGGGGGAGCCACCGGGGAGCTGTTTTTT.

This chain connects TRBV28 to TRBJ1-1; 8 bases are shared with TRBD1. The length of the CDR3 is 13 residues. After removal of 5 bases from V and 5 bases from J, the junction contained 4 bases not matched to a gene. Per germline, CDR1 MDHEN and CDR2 SYDVKM. The CDR3: CASSRQGLTEAFF. The CDR3 region has the DNA TGTGCCAGCAGTCGACAGGGGTTAACTGAAGCTTTCTTT.

The chain recombines TRBV11-2 with TRBJ2-2; 7 bases align to TRBD1. J was trimmed by 1 base and V by 1 base; bases with no gene match: 3. This CDR3 has 16 residues. CDR1 is SGHAT and CDR2 is FQNNGV in the germline V gene. The CDR3 spells CASSLGTGKNTGELFF. The CDR3 nucleotides are TGTGCCAGCAGCTTAGGGACAGGCAAGAACACCGGGGAGCTGTTTTTT.

This chain uses TRBV5-1 with TRBJ2-7; the D gene is possibly TRBD2 (6 bases). The germline V gene encodes CDR1 SGHRS and CDR2 YFSETQ. V shed 2 bases and J shed 5 bases, with 17 bases lying between them. The CDR3 extends over 15 amino acids. The CDR3 loop reads CASSFDLDYSNEQYF. CDR3 coding DNA: TGCGCCAGCAGCTTTGACCTGGACTATTCGAACGAGCAGTACTTC.

This chain connects TRBV11-2 to TRBJ2-3; tentatively, D is TRBD1 (5 bases). V was pared by 7 bases and J by 3 bases, with 14 bases between. Germline V gene sequence: CDR1 SGHAT, CDR2 FQNNGV. This CDR3 region has 14 residues. As DNA, the CDR3 is TGTGCCAGCACTACAGGACCGTTGACAGATACGCAGTATTTT. Its protein is CASTTGPLTDTQYF. Drawing the rest from reference TRBV11-2 and TRBJ2-3, the complete variable domain is EAGVAQSPRYKIIEKRQSVAFWCNPISGHATLYWYQQILGQGPKLLIQFQNNGVVDDSQLPKDRFSAERLKGVDSTLKIQPAKLEDSAVYLCASTTGPLTDTQYFGPGTRLTVL.

The chain couples TRBV6-1 to TRBJ2-1; 12 bases match TRBD2. The CDR3 loop spans 15 amino acids. V was pared by 8 bases and J by 7 bases, with 9 bases of the junction left unmatched. The germline gives CDR1 MNHNS, CDR2 SASEGT. CDR3 residues: CASSTSGGLGNEQFF. CDR3 nucleotides: TGTGCCAGCTCAACTAGCGGGGGGCTTGGTAATGAGCAGTTCTTC.

The chain has TRBV27 and TRBJ1-4; 8 bases fit TRBD1. The length of the CDR3 is 14 residues. The germline CDR1 and CDR2 sequences are MNHEY and SMNVEV (reference sequence). The trim removed 3 bases at V and 6 bases at J, leaving 3 bases unmatched. The CDR3 DNA reads TGTGCCAGCAGTTTCGAGACAGGGGATGAAAAACTGTTTTTT. Translated: CASSFETGDEKLFF.

The J gene is TRBJ1-5, the V gene TRBV28; 8 nucleotides match TRBD1. The germline gives CDR1 MDHEN, CDR2 SYDVKM. The CDR3 sequence is 14 residues long. J gave up 2 bases and V 6 bases, and 3 bases lay outside the gene matches. The CDR3 sequence is CASRTGDGNQPQHF. CDR3 nucleotide sequence: TGTGCCAGCAGGACAGGGGACGGCAATCAGCCCCAGCATTTT. The whole variable domain, filled in from reference TRBV28 and TRBJ1-5, reads DVKVTQSSRYLVKRTGEKVFLECVQDMDHENMFWYRQDPGLGLRLIYFSYDVKMKEKGDIPEGYSVSREKKERFSLILESASTNQTSMYLCASRTGDGNQPQHFGDGTRLSIL.

J is TRBJ2-1 and V is TRBV11-2, with D possibly being TRBD2 (6 bases). The CDR3 sequence is 17 residues long. V lost 1 base and J 3 bases, leaving 16 bases between the germline ends. Germline assignment: CDR1 SGHAT and CDR2 FQNNGV. CDR3 in DNA: TGTGCCAGCAGCTTAGCGTCTGGCGGGGTTTTCTACAATGAGCAGTTCTTC. Its protein is CASSLASGGVFYNEQFF.

The chain carries TRBV27 and TRBJ2-2; unclear D gene. In germline, CDR1 is MNHEY, CDR2 SMNVEV (reference sequence). CDR3 length: 12 residues. Trimming pared 2 bases from V and 6 bases from J, leaving 4 bases between. The CDR3 bases are TGTGCCAGCAGTTTAGGCTCCGGGGAGCTGTTTTTT. It specifies CASSLGSGELFF.

V and J are TRBV10-2 and TRBJ1-5; D uncertain. Germline CDR1 and CDR2: WSHSY and SAAADI. V was cut by 8 bases and J by 2 bases, with 13 bases left in between. The CDR3 runs to 14 residues. Written as DNA, the CDR3 is TGCGCCAGCCTCGAGGTATCGGGCAATCAGCCCCAGCATTTT. Its protein is CASLEVSGNQPQHF.

V is TRBV19 and J is TRBJ1-5; 7 nucleotides line up with TRBD1. V dropped 6 bases and J dropped 6; count of bases not matched to a gene: 14. This CDR3 spans 16 amino acids. Germline V gene lookup returns CDR1 LNHDA and CDR2 SQIVND (reference sequence). CDR3 bases: TGTGCCAGTAGGGGATCCTATTGGCAGGGGGGTCAGCCCCAGCATTTT. This encodes CASRGSYWQGGQPQHF.